The TCR beta chain described here comes from a study of cytomegalovirus exposure and HLA in healthy donors (dated by TCRdb to about 2017). For context, the study as a whole: An earlier analysis of around 600 of the donors reported 276 Gb of sequence data and some 120 million unique TCR beta sequences from 150 million to 200 million T cells. An earlier analysis of some 600 of the donors applied high-throughput TCR beta sequencing to assess whether each TCR beta V gene segment acted as functional or pseudogenic. Along with the approximately 700-subject first cohort, a separate validation cohort of over a hundred different subjects was used. About 320 gigabases of sequencing data and 70 million to 85 million unique TCR sequences were included in an early release covering about 620 HLA-typed donors. Donor age, sex, ethnicity and CMV serostatus were compiled alongside the repertoire data. Class I and class II HLA loci were covered by the typing at four-digit resolution. The study aimed to test whether signatures of past pathogen exposure could be identified by cataloging public T cell receptors. The number of donors typed differed by locus, with about 629-630 for A, B, C, DRB1 and DQB1, roughly 520 for DQA1, over 600 for DPA1, and approximately 470 for DPB1. Across under 500 genotyped donors of the cohort, an average of roughly 200,000 unique TCR beta nucleotide sequences per donor were sequenced, and approximately 19% of those sequences were non-productive. A later analysis re-analyzed previously published TCR beta repertoires from roughly 600 donors and added high-resolution HLA genotyping to study TCR occurrence patterns. The study profiled the T cell repertoires of 550 to 700 subjects by immunosequencing and related them to cytomegalovirus serostatus. Every discovery cohort repertoire had been produced on one sequencing platform. Four to six DR-DQ haplotypes were handled as single units for association and clustering, since linkage in the cohort was strong. The genetic ancestry cluster associated with self-reported Caucasian donors included about 81% of the roughly 400 genotyped donors. A later genetic analysis used genome-wide SNP genotypes for about 65% of the 666 donors, treating that subset as a discovery cohort. To predict cytomegalovirus infection status, the study brought together high-throughput TCR immunosequencing, statistical association of individual TCRs with disease status, and machine learning. Rather than drawing on any new phenotypic data, the later analysis identified candidate immune exposures from TCR beta sequences and the way those sequences occurred across donors.

Summary of the overall study and its limitations: Across donors, most TCR sequences were observed very rarely, whereas some public TCRs were present in many individuals. According to a later genetic analysis, donors in an Asian-associated ancestry cluster had fewer N-insertions in productive TCRs than the approximately 630-donor mean. A further reported finding was that TCR beta sequences accurately predicted the HLA-A and HLA-B alleles for most subjects in the first cohort. The classifier was reported to diagnose cytomegalovirus status with high specificity and sensitivity in both the original and validation cohorts. The authors suggested that the approach could potentially be extended to other disease states and immunological phenotypes. A cluster of highly shared sequence variants was judged likely to be a technical artifact of the sequencing pipeline. In vitro tests confirmed that a few of the cytomegalovirus-associated TCR beta chains recognize cytomegalovirus antigens. When HLA alleles, especially DR and DQ, strongly co-occurred, attributing TCR associations to individual alleles was difficult. Because counts were too low, seventeen rarely observed V segments, including chromosome 9 orphons, were excluded from the earlier analysis of some 540 of the donors. A later analysis found that TCR association rates varied across HLA loci, with DRB1 alleles showing the most associated TCRs and HLA-C alleles the fewest. In this cohort, only TCR beta chains were sequenced, and detectable features were limited by the absence of alpha or paired-chain data. Because HLA typing was missing for some donors at each locus, association tests included only the typed subset. The presence/absence analyses assumed that sequencing depth was roughly uniform across donors, and that assumption may not be true. A later analysis reported that several top co-occurrence clusters appeared linked to parvovirus B19, influenza, CMV and Epstein-Barr virus. The study listed 150 to 200 TCR beta chains as associated with cytomegalovirus. An association between a missense DCLRE1C variant and V-gene and J-gene trimming of TCR beta chains was found in a later genetic analysis and replicated in an independent cohort. Linkage disequilibrium might explain the correlated functional status among segregating V segments, but an unknown experimental factor could not be excluded. CMV serostatus was the only immune exposure information available for the cohort. A later analysis found that HLA-associated TCR beta chains were more clonally expanded and had lower generation probabilities than equally common non-associated chains. Some IMGT-functional V segments, including TRBV6-2 and TRBV6-3, could not be told apart with the 87-base-pair reads, so those segments were excluded. At a false discovery rate of 0.05, a later analysis linked 16,000 or so TCR beta sequences to specific HLA alleles. According to a later analysis, most CMV-associated TCR beta chains appeared to be HLA-restricted, and the HLA associations seemed to be driven largely by CMV exposure. Broadly in line with IMGT annotations, most TCR beta V segments showed up in productive rearrangements about 90% or about 30% of the time in an earlier analysis of approximately 600 of the donors.

The library was made by the immunoSEQ multiplex PCR assay. For the multiplex PCR, a mixture combining 60 forward primers for TCR Vbeta segments and 13 reverse primers for TCR Jbeta segments was used. Amplification of the CDR3 region of rearranged TCR beta genes was performed with a multiplex PCR assay on genomic DNA. On the Illumina HiSeq System, the amplified TCR beta libraries were sequenced as 87-base-pair reads. As for the original processing: In a later analysis, roughly 80 million unique TCR beta chains were counted across the roughly 670 repertoires, and some 10 million of these chains were shared by at least two donors. Raw reads were error-corrected and collapsed into unique sequences by a nearest-neighbor algorithm in which closely related sequences were merged to remove PCR and sequencing errors. V, D and J gene segments were assigned by aligning CDR3 sequences to IMGT reference sequences. For a sequence to be retained, a match of at least six nucleotides to both a V gene segment and a J gene segment was required. A rearrangement was called productive if the CDR3 had no stop codons and remained in frame with V and J, and every other rearrangement was called non-productive. Following IMGT convention, CDR3 was defined as the stretch from the second conserved V-encoded cysteine to the conserved J-encoded phenylalanine. Sequences without an unambiguous match to a single V gene segment were excluded from the earlier analysis of several hundred of the donors. In an earlier analysis of 587 of the donors, a V segment was called functional when productive rearrangements were above 56.7%, and segregating when the standard deviation between donors exceeded 5%. A statistical classification framework was developed to diagnose cytomegalovirus status using the catalog of TCR beta chain sequences. V and J gene assignment, in a later analysis, came from comparing TCR nucleotide sequences with IMGT/GENE-DB human TR gene sequences. The TCRdist pipeline was used in a later analysis to assign CDR3 sequences and most-parsimonious VDJ recombination scenarios. A later analysis defined each TCR beta chain by its CDR3 amino acid sequence plus V-gene family, and excluded reads lacking a unique V-gene family. A later analysis removed over 500 highly shared, low-generation-probability nucleotide sequences to deal with suspected cross-contamination and a sequencing artifact. In a later analysis, a clonal expansion index was calculated for each public chain from normalized within-repertoire ranks of inferred template counts. Generation probabilities in a later analysis came from a VDJ recombination model fitted to out-of-frame rearrangements, and those results were checked against IGoR. A later analysis scored TCR-TCR, TCR-HLA and TCR-CMV co-occurrence with hypergeometric tests, applying a repertoire-size bias correction to TCR pairs. A later analysis estimated false discovery rates by permuting HLA or CMV assignments 20 times. In a later analysis, co-occurring TCRs were grouped using DBSCAN, and TCRdist sequence similarity was added for clustering within HLA-allele-positive subsets. For co-occurrence clustering, repertoires with fewer than 30,000 or more than 120,000 public chains were excluded, along with a handful of repertoires with anomalous nucleotide sharing. As stored in TCRdb, this immuneACCESS dataset retains in-frame rearrangements with V and J assigned. A fraction of the clones does not appear; measured against another copy, unresolved V genes explain less than half of the discrepancy, and the remainder lacks a known reason. Clonal size and the V and J genes are those of that table, whereas D and trimming came from the DNA. This sample holds some 180,000 clones; over 70% were observed only once. About 1.5% of the sample lies in the top ten.

The cohort was made up of 500 to 850 healthy bone marrow donors. At the time of sampling, every cohort member was nominally healthy, though immune exposures that went unrecorded were likely present. The donor was CMV seronegative and belonged to the group of 352 seronegative cohort members. A peripheral blood sample was collected from each donor, and TCR beta sequencing was performed on peripheral blood mononuclear cells. Genomic DNA extraction from the blood cell samples was performed with the Qiagen DNeasy Blood Extraction Kit. This clone has more than one count but fewer than ten. What antigen it recognizes has not been identified. No base qualities exist here, and no much larger clone lies one base off it. Taken from cysteine to phenylalanine, the CDR3 has 13 residues. Only CDR3 DNA is held: 39 bases, read in frame from base 1. CDR1 and CDR2, per the germline V gene, are KGHSH and LQKENI. Deletion took 4 bases off V and 10 bases off J, with a span of 11 bases between the germline ends.

The chain links TRBV18 with TRBJ1-6; the D gene is perhaps TRBD1, from 6 matching bases. Sequenced material: PBMCs. The sequence derives from a man aged 18 to 30 in good health and CMV-seronegative. The CDR3 protein is CASSQNRDSPLHF. The nucleotide sequence is TGTGCCAGCTCACAAAACAGGGACTCACCCCTCCACTTT.